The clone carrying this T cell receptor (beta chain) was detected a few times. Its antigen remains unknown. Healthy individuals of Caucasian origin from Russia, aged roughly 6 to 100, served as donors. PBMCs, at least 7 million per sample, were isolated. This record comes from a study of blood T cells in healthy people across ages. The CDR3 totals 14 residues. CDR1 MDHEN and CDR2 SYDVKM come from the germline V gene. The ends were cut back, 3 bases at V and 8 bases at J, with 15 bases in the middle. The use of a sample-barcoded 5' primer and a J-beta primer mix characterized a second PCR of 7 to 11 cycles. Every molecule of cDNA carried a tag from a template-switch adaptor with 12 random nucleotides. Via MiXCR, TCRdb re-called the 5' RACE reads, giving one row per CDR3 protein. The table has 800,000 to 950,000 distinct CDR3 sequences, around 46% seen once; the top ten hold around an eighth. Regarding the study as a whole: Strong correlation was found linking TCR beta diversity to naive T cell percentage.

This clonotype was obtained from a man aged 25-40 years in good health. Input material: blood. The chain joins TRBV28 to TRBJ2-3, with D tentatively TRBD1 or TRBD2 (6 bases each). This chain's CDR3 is CASSFRQAGGTQYF. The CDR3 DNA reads TGTGCCAGCAGTTTTAGACAGGCCGGGGGTACGCAGTATTTT.